In its sample, the clone carrying this T cell receptor (beta chain) was seen many times. V was pared by 5 bases and J by 0 bases, with 8 bases between. CDR3 length equals 13 residues. Construction of the TCRbeta library involved unique molecular identifiers. One entry per CDR3 protein, called by TCRdb with MiXCR from the PCR reads. The sample has around 680,000 distinct CDR3 sequences; roughly 17% are singletons. The data derive from a study of T-cell reconstitution after alpha-beta-depleted transplantation in children. Material: PBMCs from the stem cell graft donor, obtained from the stem cell graft. The source of this sequence is a human donor who donated a stem cell graft to a child with acute myeloid leukemia. The chain couples TRBV12-3 or TRBV12-4 to TRBJ2-7; D not certain. CDR3 bases: TGTGCCAGCAGTCCCGCAAACTCCTACGAGCAGTACTTC. As protein: CASSPANSYEQYF.